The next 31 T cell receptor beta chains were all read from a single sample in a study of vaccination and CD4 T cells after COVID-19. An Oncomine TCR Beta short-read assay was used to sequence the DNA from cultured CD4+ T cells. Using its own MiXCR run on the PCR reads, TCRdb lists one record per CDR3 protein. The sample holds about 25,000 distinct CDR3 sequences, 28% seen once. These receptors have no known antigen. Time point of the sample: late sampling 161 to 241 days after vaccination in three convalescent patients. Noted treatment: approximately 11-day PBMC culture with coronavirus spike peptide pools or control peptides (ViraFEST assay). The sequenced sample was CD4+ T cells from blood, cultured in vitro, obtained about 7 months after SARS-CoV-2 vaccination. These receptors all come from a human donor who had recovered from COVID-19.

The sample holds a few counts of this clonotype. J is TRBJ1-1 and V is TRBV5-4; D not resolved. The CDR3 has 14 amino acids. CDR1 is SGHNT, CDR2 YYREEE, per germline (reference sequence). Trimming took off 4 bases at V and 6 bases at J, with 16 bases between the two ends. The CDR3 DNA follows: TGTGCCAGCAGCCCGAGGTCCGGGTTGGCTGAAGCTTTCTTT. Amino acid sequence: CASSPRSGLAEAFF. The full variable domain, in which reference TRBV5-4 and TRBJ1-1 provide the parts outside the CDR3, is ETGVTQSPTHLIKTRGQQVTLRCSSQSGHNTVSWYQQALGQGPQFIFQYYREEENGRGNFPPRFSGLQFPNYSSELNVNALELDDSALYLCASSPRSGLAEAFFGQGTRLTVV.

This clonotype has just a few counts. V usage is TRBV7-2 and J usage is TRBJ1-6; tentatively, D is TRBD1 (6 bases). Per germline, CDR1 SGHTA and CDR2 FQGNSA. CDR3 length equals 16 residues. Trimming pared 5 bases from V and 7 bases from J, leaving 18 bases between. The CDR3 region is CASSHRSPRGNSPLHF. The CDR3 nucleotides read TGTGCCAGCAGCCACCGGAGCCCCAGGGGAAATTCACCCCTCCACTTT.

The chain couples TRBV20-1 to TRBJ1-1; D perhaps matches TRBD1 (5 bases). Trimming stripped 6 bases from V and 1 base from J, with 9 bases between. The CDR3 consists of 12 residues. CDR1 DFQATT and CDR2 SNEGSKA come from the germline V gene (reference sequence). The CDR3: CSARGRNTEAFF. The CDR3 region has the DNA TGCAGTGCCCGGGGCAGGAACACTGAAGCTTTCTTT.

CDR3 nucleotides: TGTGCCAGCAGCTTGGGACCGGAGGGGCGGGAGGCCCAGTACTTC. Translation: CASSLGPEGREAQYF. The gene calls are TRBV5-4 and TRBJ2-5; 8 bases match TRBD2. With 0 bases clipped from V and 9 bases from J, the junction kept 10 bases outside the gene matches. The CDR3 length is 15 residues. Per germline, CDR1 SGHNT and CDR2 YYREEE (reference sequence).

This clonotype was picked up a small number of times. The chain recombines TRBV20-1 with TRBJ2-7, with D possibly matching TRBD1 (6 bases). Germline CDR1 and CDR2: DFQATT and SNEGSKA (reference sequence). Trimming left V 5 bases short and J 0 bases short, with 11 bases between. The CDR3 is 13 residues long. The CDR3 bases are TGCAGTGCTCCTGACAGGTCCTCCTACGAGCAGTACTTC. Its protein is CSAPDRSSYEQYF.

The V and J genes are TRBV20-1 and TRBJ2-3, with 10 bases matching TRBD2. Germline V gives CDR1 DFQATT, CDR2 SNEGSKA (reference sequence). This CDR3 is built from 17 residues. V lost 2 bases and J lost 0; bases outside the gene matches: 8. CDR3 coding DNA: TGCAGTGCTAGACCGGGACTAGCGACGACTAGCACAGATACGCAGTATTTT. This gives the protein CSARPGLATTSTDTQYF.

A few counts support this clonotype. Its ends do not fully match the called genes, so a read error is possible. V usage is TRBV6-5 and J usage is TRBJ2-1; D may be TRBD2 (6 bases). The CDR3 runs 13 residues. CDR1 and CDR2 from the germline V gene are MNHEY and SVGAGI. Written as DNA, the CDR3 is TGTGCCAGCAGTTACTCCGCGGGGAGGATTAGGGTCTTC. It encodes CASSYSAGRIRVF.

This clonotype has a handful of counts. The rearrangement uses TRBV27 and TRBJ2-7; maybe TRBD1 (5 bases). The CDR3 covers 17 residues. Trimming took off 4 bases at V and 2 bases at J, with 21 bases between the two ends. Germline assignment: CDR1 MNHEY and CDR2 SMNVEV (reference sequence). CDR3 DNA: TGTGCCAGCAGTTGGAGCGACAGCCTTGGAAAACCCTACGAGCAGTACTTC. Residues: CASSWSDSLGKPYEQYF.

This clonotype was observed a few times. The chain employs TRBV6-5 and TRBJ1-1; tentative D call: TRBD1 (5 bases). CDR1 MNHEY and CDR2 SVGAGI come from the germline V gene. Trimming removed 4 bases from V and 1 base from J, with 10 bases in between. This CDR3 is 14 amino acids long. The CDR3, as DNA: TGTGCCAGCAGTTCGACAGATGGGAACACTGAAGCTTTCTTT. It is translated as CASSSTDGNTEAFF.

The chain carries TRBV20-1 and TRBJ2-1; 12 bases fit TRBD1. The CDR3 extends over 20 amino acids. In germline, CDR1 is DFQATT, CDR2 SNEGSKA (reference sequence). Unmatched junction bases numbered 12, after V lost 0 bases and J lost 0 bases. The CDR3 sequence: CSARDLGDRGRRSSYNEQFF. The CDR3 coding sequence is TGCAGTGCTAGAGATCTTGGGGACAGGGGGCGGAGAAGCTCCTACAATGAGCAGTTCTTC.

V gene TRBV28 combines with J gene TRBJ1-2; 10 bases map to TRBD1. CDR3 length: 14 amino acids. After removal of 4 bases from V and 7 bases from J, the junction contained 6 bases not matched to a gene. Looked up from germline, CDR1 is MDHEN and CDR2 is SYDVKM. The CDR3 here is CASSYAGQGGGYTF. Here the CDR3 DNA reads TGTGCCAGCAGTTATGCCGGACAGGGGGGTGGCTACACCTTC.

This CDR3 reads CASSIGRGPESPLHF. As DNA, the CDR3 is TGCGCCAGCAGCATTGGGAGGGGGCCTGAATCACCCCTCCACTTT. The chain carries TRBV5-1 and TRBJ1-6; 7 bases agree with TRBD1. This CDR3 contains 15 residues. J gave up 10 bases and V 4 bases, and 11 bases lay outside the gene matches. Germline CDR1 and CDR2: SGHRS and YFSETQ.

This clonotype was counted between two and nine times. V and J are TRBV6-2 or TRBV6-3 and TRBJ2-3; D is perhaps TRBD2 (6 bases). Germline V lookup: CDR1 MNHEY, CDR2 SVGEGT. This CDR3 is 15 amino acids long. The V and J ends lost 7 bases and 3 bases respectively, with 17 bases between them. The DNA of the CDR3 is TGTGCCAGCATCCCCGCGGGGATTGGAACAGATACGCAGTATTTT. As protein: CASIPAGIGTDTQYF.

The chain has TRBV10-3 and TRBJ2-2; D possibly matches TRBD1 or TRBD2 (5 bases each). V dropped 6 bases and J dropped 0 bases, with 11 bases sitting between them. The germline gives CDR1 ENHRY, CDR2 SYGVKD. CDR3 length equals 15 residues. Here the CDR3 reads CAIRGDVSNTGELFF. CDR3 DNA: TGTGCCATCAGGGGGGACGTATCGAACACCGGGGAGCTGTTTTTT.

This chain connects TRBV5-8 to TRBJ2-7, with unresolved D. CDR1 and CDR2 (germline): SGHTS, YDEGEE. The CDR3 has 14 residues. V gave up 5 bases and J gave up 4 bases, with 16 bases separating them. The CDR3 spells CASSNDPARYEQYF. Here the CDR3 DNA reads TGTGCCAGCAGTAATGACCCTGCGCGGTACGAGCAGTACTTC. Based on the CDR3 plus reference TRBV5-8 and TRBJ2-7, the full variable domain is EAGVTQSPTHLIKTRGQQATLRCSPISGHTSVYWYQQALGLGLQFLLWYDEGEERNRGNFPPRFSGRQFPNYSSELNVNALELEDSALYLCASSNDPARYEQYFGPGTRLTVT.

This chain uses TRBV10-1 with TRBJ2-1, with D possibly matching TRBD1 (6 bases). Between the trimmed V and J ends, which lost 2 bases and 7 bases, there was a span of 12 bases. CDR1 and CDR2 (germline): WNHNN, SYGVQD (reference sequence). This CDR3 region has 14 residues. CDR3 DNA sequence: TGCGCCAGCAGTGAGCAGACAGGTATGAATGAGCAGTTCTTC. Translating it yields CASSEQTGMNEQFF.

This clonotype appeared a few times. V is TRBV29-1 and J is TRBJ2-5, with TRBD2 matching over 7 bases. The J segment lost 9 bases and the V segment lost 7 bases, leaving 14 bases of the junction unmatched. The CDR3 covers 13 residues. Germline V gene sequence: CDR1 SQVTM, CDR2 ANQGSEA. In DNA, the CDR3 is TGCAGCGCTAGAGACGGACTAGTGGTCCCCCAGTACTTC. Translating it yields CSARDGLVVPQYF.

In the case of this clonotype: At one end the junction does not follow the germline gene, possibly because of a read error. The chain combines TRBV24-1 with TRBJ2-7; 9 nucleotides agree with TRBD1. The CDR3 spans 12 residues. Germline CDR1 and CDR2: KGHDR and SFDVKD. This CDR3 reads CATGTGPYERYF. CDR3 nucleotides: TGTGCCACCGGGACAGGGCCGTACGAGCGGTACTTC.

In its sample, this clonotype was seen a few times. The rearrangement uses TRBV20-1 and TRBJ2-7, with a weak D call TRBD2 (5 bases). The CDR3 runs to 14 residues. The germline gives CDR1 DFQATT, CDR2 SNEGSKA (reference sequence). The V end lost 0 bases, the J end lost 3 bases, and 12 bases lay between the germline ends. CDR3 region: CSARDIASNYEQYF. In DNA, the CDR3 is TGCAGTGCTAGAGACATAGCGTCTAACTACGAGCAGTACTTC.

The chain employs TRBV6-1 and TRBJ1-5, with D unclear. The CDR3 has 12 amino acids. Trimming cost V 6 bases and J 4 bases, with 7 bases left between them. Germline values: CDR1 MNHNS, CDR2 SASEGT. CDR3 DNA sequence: TGTGCCAGCAGCCATAAAAATCAGCCCCAGCATTTT. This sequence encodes CASSHKNQPQHF.

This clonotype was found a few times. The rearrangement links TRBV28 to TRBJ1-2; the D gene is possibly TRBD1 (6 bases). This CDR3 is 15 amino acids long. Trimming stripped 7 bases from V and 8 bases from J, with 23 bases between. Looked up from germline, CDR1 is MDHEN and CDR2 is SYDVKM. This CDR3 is CASTRPTGQTKGYTF. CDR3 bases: TGTGCCAGCACGAGACCGACTGGACAGACCAAAGGCTACACCTTC.

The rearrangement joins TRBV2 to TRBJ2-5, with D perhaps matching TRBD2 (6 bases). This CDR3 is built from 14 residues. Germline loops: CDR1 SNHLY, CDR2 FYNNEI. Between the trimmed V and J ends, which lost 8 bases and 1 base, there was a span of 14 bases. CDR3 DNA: TGTGCCAGCCTTAGCGGTGGAGGCCAAGAGACCCAGTACTTC. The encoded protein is CASLSGGGQETQYF.

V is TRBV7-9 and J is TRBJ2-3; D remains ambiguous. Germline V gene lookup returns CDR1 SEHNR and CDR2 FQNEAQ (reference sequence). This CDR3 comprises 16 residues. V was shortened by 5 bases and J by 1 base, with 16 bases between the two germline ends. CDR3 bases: TGTGCCAGCAGCCAAATAGCCCTGGAAGGCACAGATACGCAGTATTTT. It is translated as CASSQIALEGTDTQYF.

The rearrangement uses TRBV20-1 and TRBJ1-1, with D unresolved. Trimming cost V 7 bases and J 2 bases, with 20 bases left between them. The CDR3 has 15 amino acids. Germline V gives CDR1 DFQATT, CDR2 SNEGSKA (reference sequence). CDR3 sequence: CSVTTWVSRNTEAFF. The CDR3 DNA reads TGCAGTGTCACAACCTGGGTCAGTCGAAACACTGAAGCTTTCTTT.

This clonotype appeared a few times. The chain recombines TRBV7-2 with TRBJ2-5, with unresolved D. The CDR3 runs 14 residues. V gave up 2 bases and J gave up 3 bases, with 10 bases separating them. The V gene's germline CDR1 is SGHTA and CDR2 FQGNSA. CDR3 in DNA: TGTGCCAGCAGCTTAATGTTTGCGGAAGAGACCCAGTACTTC. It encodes CASSLMFAEETQYF.

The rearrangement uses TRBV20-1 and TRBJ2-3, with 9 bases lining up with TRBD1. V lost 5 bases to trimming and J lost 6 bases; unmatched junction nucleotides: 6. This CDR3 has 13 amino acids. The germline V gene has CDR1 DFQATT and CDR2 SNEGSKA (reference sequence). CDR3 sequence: CSAAGTGTDTQYF. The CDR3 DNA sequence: TGCAGTGCTGCCGGGACAGGGACGGATACGCAGTATTTT.

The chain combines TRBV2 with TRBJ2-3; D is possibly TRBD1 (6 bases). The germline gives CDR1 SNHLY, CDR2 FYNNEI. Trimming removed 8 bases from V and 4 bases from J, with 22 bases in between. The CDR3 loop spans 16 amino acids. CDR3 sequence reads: CASAPRGTANSDTQYF. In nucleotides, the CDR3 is TGTGCCAGCGCTCCTAGGGGGACGGCTAATTCAGATACGCAGTATTTT.

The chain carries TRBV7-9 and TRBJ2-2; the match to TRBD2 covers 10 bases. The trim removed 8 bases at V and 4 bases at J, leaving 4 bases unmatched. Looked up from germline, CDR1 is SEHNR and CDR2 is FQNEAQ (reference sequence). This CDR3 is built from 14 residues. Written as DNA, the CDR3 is TGTGCCAGCGCTAGCGGGAGTTTCACCGGGGAGCTGTTTTTT. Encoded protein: CASASGSFTGELFF.

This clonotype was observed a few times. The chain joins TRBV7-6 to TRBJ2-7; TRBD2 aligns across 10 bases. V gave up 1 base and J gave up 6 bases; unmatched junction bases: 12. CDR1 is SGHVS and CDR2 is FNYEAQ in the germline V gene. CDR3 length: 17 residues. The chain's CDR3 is CASSLGGGSGRAGEQYF. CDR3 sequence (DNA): TGTGCCAGCAGCTTAGGAGGGGGGAGCGGGAGGGCCGGCGAGCAGTACTTC.

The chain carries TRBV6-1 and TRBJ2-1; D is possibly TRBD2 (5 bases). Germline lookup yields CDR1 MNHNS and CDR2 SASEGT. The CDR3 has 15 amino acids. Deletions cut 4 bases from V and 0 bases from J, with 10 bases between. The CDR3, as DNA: TGTGCCAGCAGTGCGACTACCAACTCCTACAATGAGCAGTTCTTC. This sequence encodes CASSATTNSYNEQFF.

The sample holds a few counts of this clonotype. DNA of the CDR3: TGTGCCAGCAGTTATGGAGACAGGAGACAAGAGACCCAGTACTTC. Encoded protein: CASSYGDRRQETQYF. V is TRBV6-5 and J is TRBJ2-5, with D possibly matching TRBD1 (6 bases). Deletions cut 3 bases from V and 2 bases from J, with 13 bases between. Germline V gene sequence: CDR1 MNHEY, CDR2 SVGAGI. The CDR3 has 15 residues.